The 5 T cell receptor beta chains reported below all come from one sample, sequenced in a study of T cell responses to AZD1222 COVID-19 vaccine (dated by TCRdb to the early 2020s). The time point label of this sample denotes: baseline before first vaccination. Library construction relied on the immunoSEQ multiplex PCR assay. Not all clones reach the TCRdb copy of this immuneACCESS table, which keeps in-frame sequences only. Checked studies attribute under half of the gap to unresolved V genes and leave the rest unexplained. In all, the sample holds approximately 50,000 clones, and around 90% of those were seen once. Roughly 15% of the sample is held by the ten biggest clonotypes. Source: peripheral blood, taken on day 0 of AZD1222 vaccination. These receptors were taken from an adult in good health.

The J gene is TRBJ1-6, the V gene TRBV6-5, with D possibly being TRBD1 (6 bases). Trimming removed 2 bases at V and 6 bases at J, with 11 bases between. Germline V gene data show CDR1 as MNHEY and CDR2 as SVGAGI. The CDR3 covers 15 residues. CDR3 sequence (DNA): TGTGCCAGCAGTTACGTACAGGGAAGTAATTCACCCCTCCACTTT. Translated, it gives CASSYVQGSNSPLHF.

The rearrangement links TRBV7-2 to TRBJ1-4; unclear D gene. Germline CDR1 and CDR2: SGHTA and FQGNSA. This CDR3 is built from 16 residues. Trimming removed 1 base at V and 0 bases at J, with 9 bases between. Here the CDR3 reads CASSLVSWATNEKLFF. As DNA, the CDR3 is TGTGCCAGCAGCTTAGTTTCTTGGGCAACTAATGAAAAACTGTTTTTT.

The J gene is TRBJ1-2, the V gene TRBV19; TRBD1 matches at 12 bases. J lost 6 bases, V lost 10 bases, and 12 bases had no gene match. Per the germline V gene, CDR1 is LNHDA and CDR2 is SQIVND (reference sequence). The CDR3 runs 15 residues. CDR3 sequence reads: CATCTGQGARDGYTF. CDR3 DNA sequence: TGTGCCACTTGTACGGGACAGGGGGCGCGAGATGGCTACACCTTC.

The gene calls are TRBV7-9 and TRBJ2-1, with D possibly being TRBD2 (5 bases). The CDR3 is 15 amino acids. V was trimmed by 2 bases and J by 9 bases, leaving 17 bases between them. The germline V gene has CDR1 SEHNR and CDR2 FQNEAQ (reference sequence). Here the CDR3 reads CASSLHSSDSGEQFF. The CDR3 bases are TGTGCCAGCAGCTTACATAGTAGCGATTCCGGTGAGCAGTTCTTC.

The chain uses TRBV9 and TRBJ2-3, with 8 bases lining up with TRBD2. This CDR3 is 18 amino acids long. The V gene's germline CDR1 is SGDLS and CDR2 YYNGEE. V gave up 3 bases and J gave up 1 base; unmatched junction bases: 13. The CDR3 nucleotides are TGTGCCAGCAGCGCGTTTTCCCGGACTAGCCTCGGCACAGATACGCAGTATTTT. Its protein product is CASSAFSRTSLGTDTQYF. The entire variable domain, with the rest obtained from reference TRBV9 and TRBJ2-3, is as follows: DSGVTQTPKHLITATGQRVTLRCSPRSGDLSVYWYQQSLDQGLQFLIQYYNGEERAKGNILERFSAQQFPDLHSELNLSSLELGDSALYFCASSAFSRTSLGTDTQYFGPGTRLTVL.